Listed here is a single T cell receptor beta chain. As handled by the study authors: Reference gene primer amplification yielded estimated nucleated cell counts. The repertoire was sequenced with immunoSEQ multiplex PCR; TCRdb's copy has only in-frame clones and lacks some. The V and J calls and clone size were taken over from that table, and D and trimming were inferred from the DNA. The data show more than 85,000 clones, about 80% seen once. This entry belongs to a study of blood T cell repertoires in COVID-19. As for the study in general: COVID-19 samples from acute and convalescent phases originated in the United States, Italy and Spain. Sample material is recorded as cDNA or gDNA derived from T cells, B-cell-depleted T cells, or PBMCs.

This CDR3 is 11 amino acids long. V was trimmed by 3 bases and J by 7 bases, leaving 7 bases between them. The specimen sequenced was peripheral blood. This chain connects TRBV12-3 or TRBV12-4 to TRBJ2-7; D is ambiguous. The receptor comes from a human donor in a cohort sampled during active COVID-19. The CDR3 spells CASSFLEEQYF. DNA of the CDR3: TGTGCCAGCAGTTTCTTGGAGGAGCAGTACTTC.